The 6 T cell receptor beta chains given below trace back to one sample, sequenced in a study of shared clonotypes between healthy human individuals. The naive CD8 subset, CD45RO-negative cells positively selected for CCR7, excluded terminally differentiated effector memory CD45RA+ cells. Libraries were prepared by immunoSEQ multiplex PCR; TCRdb keeps only in-frame clonotypes and omits some of them. The profile shows hundreds of thousands of clones, just over 90% of them singletons. Sequenced input: naive CD8+ T cells sorted from blood. These receptors were collected from a man aged 25-40 years in good health.

The rearrangement joins TRBV6-1 to TRBJ2-7, with D possibly being TRBD1 (5 bases). The germline V gene has CDR1 MNHNS and CDR2 SASEGT. This CDR3 is built from 15 residues. V shed 1 base and J shed 2 bases, with 12 bases lying between them. CDR3 sequence: CASSEGAGIAYEQYF. The CDR3 coding sequence is TGTGCCAGCAGTGAAGGGGCAGGGATAGCCTACGAGCAGTACTTC.

The rearrangement links TRBV11-2 to TRBJ2-3; a weak D match, TRBD1 (5 bases). Germline lookup yields CDR1 SGHAT and CDR2 FQNNGV. The germline V and J ends were trimmed by 0 bases and 3 bases, with 13 bases remaining between them. This CDR3 has 16 amino acids. The CDR3 loop is CASSLDTRVSTDTQYF. CDR3 nucleotides: TGTGCCAGCAGCTTAGACACCAGGGTGTCGACAGATACGCAGTATTTT.

J is TRBJ2-1 and V is TRBV14, with TRBD2 matching over 11 bases. Germline CDR1 is SGHDN and CDR2 is FVKESK. The CDR3 sequence is 16 residues long. Unmatched junction bases numbered 2, after V lost 4 bases and J lost 0 bases. This CDR3 is CASSRGLAGSYNEQFF. The CDR3 DNA is TGTGCCAGCAGCCGCGGACTAGCGGGCTCCTACAATGAGCAGTTCTTC.

This clone came up a few times. This chain connects TRBV27 to TRBJ1-1, with D uncertain. Looked up from germline, CDR1 is MNHEY and CDR2 is SMNVEV (reference sequence). V was pared by 3 bases and J by 4 bases, with 9 bases between. CDR3 length equals 13 residues. The CDR3, as DNA: TGTGCCAGCAGTTTCCTAGGACCCACTGAAGCTTTCTTT. Translation: CASSFLGPTEAFF.

A remark on this clone: Within the sample, other DNA sequences also encode this same CDR3. V gene TRBV4-1 combines with J gene TRBJ1-1; no reliable D call. This CDR3 is built from 13 residues. Trimming stripped 1 base from V and 1 base from J, with 4 bases between. Looked up from germline, CDR1 is MGHRA and CDR2 is YSYEKL. This CDR3 is CASSQGPNTEAFF. The CDR3 region has the DNA TGCGCCAGCAGCCAAGGTCCGAACACTGAAGCTTTCTTT.

V and J are TRBV16 and TRBJ2-7, with 7 bases lining up with TRBD1. The CDR3 totals 15 residues. Germline values: CDR1 KGHSY, CDR2 FQNENV. V shed 0 bases, J shed 3 bases, and the junction held 5 bases outside the gene matches. The CDR3 sequence is CASSQSGQTRYEQYF. The CDR3 bases are TGTGCCAGCAGCCAATCGGGACAGACGCGCTACGAGCAGTACTTC.